This T cell receptor beta chain stems from a study of blood T cell repertoires in COVID-19. Study context: PBMCs, B-cell-depleted T cells, or T cells were the source of the cDNA or gDNA that made up the material.

As originally analysed: Amplified reference gene primers provided the basis for estimating nucleated cell counts. The table came from immunoSEQ multiplex PCR; TCRdb's copy has only in-frame clones and leaves some out. V, J and clone size derive from that table, while D and trimming were established from the DNA sequence. The sample lists approximately 72,000 clones, about 89% occurring once. This clonotype was obtained from a woman aged 60-75 years with acute or convalescent COVID-19. The source material was peripheral blood.

The CDR3: CASSQVGREDTQYF. CDR3 DNA: TGCGCCAGCAGCCAAGTCGGTCGGGAGGATACGCAGTATTTT. The rearrangement links TRBV4-1 to TRBJ2-3; D possibly corresponds to TRBD2 (6 bases). The CDR3 is made up of 14 amino acids. Germline lookup yields CDR1 MGHRA and CDR2 YSYEKL. Trimming removed 1 base at V and 6 bases at J, with 11 bases between.